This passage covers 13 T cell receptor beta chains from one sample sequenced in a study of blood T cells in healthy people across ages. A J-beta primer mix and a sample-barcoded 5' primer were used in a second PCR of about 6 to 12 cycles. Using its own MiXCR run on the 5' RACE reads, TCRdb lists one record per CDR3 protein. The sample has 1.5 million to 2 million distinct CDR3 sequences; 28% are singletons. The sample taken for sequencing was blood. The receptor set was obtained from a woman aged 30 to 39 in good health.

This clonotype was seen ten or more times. CDR3 sequence: CASSFGVSGYGYTF. The CDR3 DNA follows: TGTGCCAGCAGTTTTGGGGTGTCAGGCTATGGCTACACCTTC. The V gene is TRBV12-3 or TRBV12-4, the J gene TRBJ1-2, with D unresolved. The CDR3 spans 14 residues. Trimming left V 3 bases short and J 4 bases short, with 12 bases between.

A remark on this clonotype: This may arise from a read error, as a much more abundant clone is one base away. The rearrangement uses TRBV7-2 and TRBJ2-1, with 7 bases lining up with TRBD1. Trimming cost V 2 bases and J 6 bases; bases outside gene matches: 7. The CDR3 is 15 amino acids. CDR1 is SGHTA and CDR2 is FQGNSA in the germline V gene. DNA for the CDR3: TGTGCCAGCAGCTTACACAAAGGGGGCTGCAATGAGCAGTTCTTC. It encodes CASSLHKGGCNEQFF.

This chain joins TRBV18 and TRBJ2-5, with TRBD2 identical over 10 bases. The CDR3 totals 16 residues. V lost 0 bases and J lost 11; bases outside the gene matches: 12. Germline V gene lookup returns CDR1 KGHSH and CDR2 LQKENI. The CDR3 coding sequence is TGTGCCAGCTCACCACCGTCTAGCGGGAGAGCGAATGAGCAGTACTTC. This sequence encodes CASSPPSSGRANEQYF.

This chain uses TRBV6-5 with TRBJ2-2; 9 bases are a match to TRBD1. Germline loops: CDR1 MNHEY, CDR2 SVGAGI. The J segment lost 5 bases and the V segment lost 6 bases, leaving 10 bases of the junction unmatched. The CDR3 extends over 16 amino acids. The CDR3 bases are TGTGCCAGCAGCACCACCGGGACAGGGAGAACCGGGGAGCTGTTTTTT. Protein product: CASSTTGTGRTGELFF.

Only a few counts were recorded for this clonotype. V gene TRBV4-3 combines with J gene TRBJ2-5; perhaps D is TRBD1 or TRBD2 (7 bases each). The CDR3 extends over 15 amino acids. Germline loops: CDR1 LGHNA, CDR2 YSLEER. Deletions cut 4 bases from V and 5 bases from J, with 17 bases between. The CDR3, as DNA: TGCGCCAGCAGCCTCGACAGGGAGGGTGGTGAGACCCAGTACTTC. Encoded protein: CASSLDREGGETQYF.

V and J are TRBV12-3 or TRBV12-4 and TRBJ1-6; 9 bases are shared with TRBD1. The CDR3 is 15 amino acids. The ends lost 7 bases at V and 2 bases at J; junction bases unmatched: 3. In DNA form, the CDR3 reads TGTGCCAGCAAGGGACAGGGCACCTATAATTCACCCCTCCACTTT. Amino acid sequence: CASKGQGTYNSPLHF.

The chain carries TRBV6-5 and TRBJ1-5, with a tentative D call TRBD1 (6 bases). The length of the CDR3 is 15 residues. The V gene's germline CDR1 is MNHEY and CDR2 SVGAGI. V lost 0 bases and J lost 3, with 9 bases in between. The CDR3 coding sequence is TGTGCCAGCAGTTACTCCGGGGGGGCCAATCAGCCCCAGCATTTT. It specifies CASSYSGGANQPQHF.

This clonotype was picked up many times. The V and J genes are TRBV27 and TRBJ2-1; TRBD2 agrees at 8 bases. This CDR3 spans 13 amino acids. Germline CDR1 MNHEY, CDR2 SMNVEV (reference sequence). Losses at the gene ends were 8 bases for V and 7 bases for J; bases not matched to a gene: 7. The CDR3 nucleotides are TGTGCCAGCTCCGGCGGGAGGAAAAATGAGCAGTTCTTC. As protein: CASSGGRKNEQFF.

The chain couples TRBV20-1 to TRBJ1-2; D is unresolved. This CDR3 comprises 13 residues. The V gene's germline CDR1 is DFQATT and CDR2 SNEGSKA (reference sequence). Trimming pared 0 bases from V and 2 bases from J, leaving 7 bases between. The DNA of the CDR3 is TGCAGTGCTAGAGAATCTCAGAACTATGGCTACACCTTC. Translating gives CSARESQNYGYTF.

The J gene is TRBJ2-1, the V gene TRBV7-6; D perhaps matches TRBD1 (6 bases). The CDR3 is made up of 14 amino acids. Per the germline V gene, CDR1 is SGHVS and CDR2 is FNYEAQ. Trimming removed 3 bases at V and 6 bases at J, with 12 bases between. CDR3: CASSLADSCNEQFF. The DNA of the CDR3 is TGTGCCAGCAGCTTGGCGGACAGTTGCAATGAGCAGTTCTTC.

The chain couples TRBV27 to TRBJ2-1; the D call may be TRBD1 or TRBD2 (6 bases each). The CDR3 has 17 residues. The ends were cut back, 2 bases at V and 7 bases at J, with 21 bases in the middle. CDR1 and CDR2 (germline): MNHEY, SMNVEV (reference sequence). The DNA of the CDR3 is TGTGCCAGCAGTTTAAGAAGGGAGAGGGGGGAATATAATGAGCAGTTCTTC. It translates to CASSLRRERGEYNEQFF.

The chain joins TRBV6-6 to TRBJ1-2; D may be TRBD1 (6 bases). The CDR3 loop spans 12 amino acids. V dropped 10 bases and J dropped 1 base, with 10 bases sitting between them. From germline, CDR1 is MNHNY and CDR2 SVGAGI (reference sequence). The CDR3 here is CATTGINYGYTF. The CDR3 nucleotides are TGTGCCACGACAGGCATTAACTATGGCTACACCTTC.

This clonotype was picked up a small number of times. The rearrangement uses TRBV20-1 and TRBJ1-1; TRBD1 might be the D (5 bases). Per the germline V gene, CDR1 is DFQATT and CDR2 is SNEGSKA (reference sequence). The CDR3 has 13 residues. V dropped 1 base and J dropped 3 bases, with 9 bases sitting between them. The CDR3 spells CSARGRADTEAFF. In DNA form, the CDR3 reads TGCAGTGCTAGAGGCAGGGCTGACACTGAAGCTTTCTTT.